This entry concerns a single T cell receptor (beta chain). One end of the junction varies from germline; a read error may be responsible. These data originate in a study of cytomegalovirus exposure and HLA in healthy donors. In the PCR, 60 Vbeta and 13 Jbeta primers were used. Measured with immunoSEQ multiplex PCR; TCRdb has only the in-frame clones, and not every one. The sample contains fewer than 100,000 clones, approximately 80% of which appear only once. The CDR3 extends over 17 amino acids. Germline CDR1 reads SEHNR; CDR2 reads FQNEAQ (reference sequence). The rearrangement links TRBV7-9 to TRBJ2-1, with 11 bases lining up with TRBD1. Sequencing was carried out using PBMCs. The TCR comes from a female donor in good health and CMV-seronegative. The CDR3, as DNA: TGTTCCAGCAGCTATCCCGGGACAGGGGGGTCCTACAATGAGCAGTTCTTC. The encoded protein is CSSSYPGTGGSYNEQFF. Full variable domain (rest looked up from reference TRBV7-9 and TRBJ2-1): DTGVSQNPRHKITKRGQNVTFRCDPISEHNRLYWYRQTLGQGPEFLTYFQNEAQLEKSRLLSDRFSAERPKGSFSTLEIQRTEQGDSAMYLCSSSYPGTGGSYNEQFFGPGTRLTVL.